This entry concerns a single TCR beta chain. Its antigen is as yet unknown. This entry comes from a study of cytomegalovirus exposure and HLA in healthy donors. Study conclusions and caveats: Presence/absence analyses assumed roughly uniform sequencing depth across donors. A later analysis showed TCR association rates differing by HLA locus, peaking at DRB1 and lowest at HLA-C. V- and J-gene trimming in TCR beta was tied to a missense DCLRE1C variant by an analysis performed later. CMV antigen specificity of a few CMV-associated chains was confirmed in vitro.

Use of 60 Vbeta and 13 Jbeta primers characterized the PCR. Profiled with immunoSEQ multiplex PCR; TCRdb holds only in-frame clones, not every one. This table holds over 95,000 clones, under 90% found once. This CDR3 is built from 12 residues. Germline V gene sequence: CDR1 MNHEY, CDR2 SMNVEV (reference sequence). Deletions cut 6 bases from V and 6 bases from J, with 8 bases between. This chain connects TRBV27 to TRBJ2-2; no definite D call. This sequence originates from a woman aged 18-30 years in good health and CMV-seronegative. The sequenced sample consisted of PBMCs. CDR3 nucleotides: TGTGCCAGCAGACGGTCGGCCGGGGAGCTGTTTTTT. It translates to CASRRSAGELFF.